This T cell receptor beta chain comes out of a study of PD-1 blockade in classical Hodgkin lymphoma. Every patient had relapsed following autologous stem cell transplantation, and cohorts differed in brentuximab vedotin exposure. Patients showed best responses of complete response, partial response or progressive disease. Method: immunoSEQ multiplex PCR; TCRdb's copy keeps in-frame clones and lacks some. The sample lists 100,000 to 130,000 clones; roughly nine tenths were seen once. Worth noting for this clone: Its target is not known.

Study outcomes and limitations: No one has yet defined what causes the repertoire differences, which may be disease activity or prior therapy. CD4+ TCR diversity rose significantly by C4D1, and CD8+ TCR diversity did not.

V lost 0 bases and J 2 bases, leaving 11 bases between the germline ends. Germline V lookup: CDR1 LGHNA, CDR2 YSLEER. The CDR3 extends over 15 amino acids. The sequence derives from a human donor with classical Hodgkin lymphoma. The chain is built from TRBV4-3 and TRBJ2-7, with a weak D call TRBD1 (6 bases). The source was peripheral blood mononuclear cells (PBMCs), collected before the second cycle of nivolumab. The CDR3 reads CASSQDPDSTYEQYF. In nucleotides, the CDR3 is TGCGCCAGCAGCCAAGATCCGGACAGCACCTACGAGCAGTACTTC.